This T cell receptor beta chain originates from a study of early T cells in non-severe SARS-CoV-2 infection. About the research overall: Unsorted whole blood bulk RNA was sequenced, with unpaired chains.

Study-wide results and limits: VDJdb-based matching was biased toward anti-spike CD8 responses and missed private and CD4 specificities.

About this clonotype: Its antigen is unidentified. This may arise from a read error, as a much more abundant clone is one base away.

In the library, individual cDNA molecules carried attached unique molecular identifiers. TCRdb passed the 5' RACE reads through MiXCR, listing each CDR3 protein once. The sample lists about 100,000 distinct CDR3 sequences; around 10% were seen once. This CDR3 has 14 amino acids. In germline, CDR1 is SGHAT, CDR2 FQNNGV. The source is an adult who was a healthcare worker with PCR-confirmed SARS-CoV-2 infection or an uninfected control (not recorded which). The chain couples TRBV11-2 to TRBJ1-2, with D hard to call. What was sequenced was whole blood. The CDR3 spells CAGSLSPAFYGYTF. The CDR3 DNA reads TGTGCCGGCAGCTTATCTCCAGCGTTCTATGGCTACACCTTC.